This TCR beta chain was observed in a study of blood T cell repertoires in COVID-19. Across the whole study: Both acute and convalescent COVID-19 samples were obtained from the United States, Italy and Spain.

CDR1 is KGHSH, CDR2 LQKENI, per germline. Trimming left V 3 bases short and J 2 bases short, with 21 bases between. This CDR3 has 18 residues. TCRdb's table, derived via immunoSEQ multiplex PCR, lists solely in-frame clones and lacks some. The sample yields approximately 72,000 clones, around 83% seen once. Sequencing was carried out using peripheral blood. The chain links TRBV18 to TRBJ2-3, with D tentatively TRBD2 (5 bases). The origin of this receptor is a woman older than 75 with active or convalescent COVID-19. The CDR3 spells CASSPNLGDSADTDTQYF. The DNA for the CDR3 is TGTGCCAGCTCACCGAACCTGGGAGACTCAGCGGACACAGATACGCAGTATTTT.